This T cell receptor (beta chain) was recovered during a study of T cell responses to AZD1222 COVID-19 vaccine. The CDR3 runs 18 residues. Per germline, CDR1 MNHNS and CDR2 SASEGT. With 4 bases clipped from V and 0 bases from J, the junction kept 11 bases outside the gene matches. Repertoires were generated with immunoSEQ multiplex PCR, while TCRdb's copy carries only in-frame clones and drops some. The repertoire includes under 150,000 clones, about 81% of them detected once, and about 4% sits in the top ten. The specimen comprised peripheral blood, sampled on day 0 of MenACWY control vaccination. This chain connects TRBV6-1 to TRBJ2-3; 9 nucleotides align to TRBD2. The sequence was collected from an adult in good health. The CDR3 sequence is CASSVWPSGASSTDTQYF. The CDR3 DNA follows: TGTGCCAGCAGTGTTTGGCCTAGCGGGGCTTCTAGCACAGATACGCAGTATTTT.